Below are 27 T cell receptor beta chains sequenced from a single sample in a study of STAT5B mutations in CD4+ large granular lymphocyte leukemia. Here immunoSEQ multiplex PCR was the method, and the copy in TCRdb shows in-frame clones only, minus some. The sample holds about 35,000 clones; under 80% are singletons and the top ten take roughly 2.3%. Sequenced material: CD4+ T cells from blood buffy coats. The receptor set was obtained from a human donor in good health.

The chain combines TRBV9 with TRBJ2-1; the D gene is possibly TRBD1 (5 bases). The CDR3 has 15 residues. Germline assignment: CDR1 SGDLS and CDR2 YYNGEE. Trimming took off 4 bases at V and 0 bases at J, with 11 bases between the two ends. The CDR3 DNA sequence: TGTGCCAGCAGCAAGACAGAGAGCTCCTACAATGAGCAGTTCTTC. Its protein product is CASSKTESSYNEQFF.

The CDR3 is CAIRDPGQGAGNEQFF. The CDR3 coding sequence is TGTGCCATCAGGGATCCGGGACAGGGGGCCGGGAATGAGCAGTTCTTC. The rearrangement uses TRBV10-3 and TRBJ2-1; 12 nucleotides align to TRBD1. The CDR3 has 16 amino acids. The trim removed 6 bases at V and 7 bases at J, leaving 10 bases unmatched. Per germline, CDR1 ENHRY and CDR2 SYGVKD.

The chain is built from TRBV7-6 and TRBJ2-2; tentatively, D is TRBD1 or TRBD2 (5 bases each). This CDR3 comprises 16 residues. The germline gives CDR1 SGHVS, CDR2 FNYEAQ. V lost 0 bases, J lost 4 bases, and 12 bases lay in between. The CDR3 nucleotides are TGTGCCAGCAGCTTAGCGCACACTAGGGGCACCGGGGAGCTGTTTTTT. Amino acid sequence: CASSLAHTRGTGELFF.

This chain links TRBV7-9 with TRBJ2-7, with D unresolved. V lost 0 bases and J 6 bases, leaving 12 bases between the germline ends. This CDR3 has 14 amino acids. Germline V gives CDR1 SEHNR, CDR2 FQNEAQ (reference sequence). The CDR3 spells CASSLASMVAEQYF. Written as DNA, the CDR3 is TGTGCCAGCAGCTTAGCTAGCATGGTAGCCGAGCAGTACTTC.

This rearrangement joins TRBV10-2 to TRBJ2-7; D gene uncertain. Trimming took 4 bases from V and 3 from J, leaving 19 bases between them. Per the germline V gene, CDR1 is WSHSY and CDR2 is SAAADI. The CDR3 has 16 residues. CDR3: CASSGPPIPFDYEQYF. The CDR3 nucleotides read TGCGCCAGCAGTGGCCCCCCGATCCCCTTCGACTACGAGCAGTACTTC.

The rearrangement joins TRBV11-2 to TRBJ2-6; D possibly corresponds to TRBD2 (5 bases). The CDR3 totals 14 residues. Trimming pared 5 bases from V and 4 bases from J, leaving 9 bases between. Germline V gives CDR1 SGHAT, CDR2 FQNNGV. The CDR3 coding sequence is TGTGCCAGCAGCCTCCCGGGGGGGGCCAACGTCCTGACTTTC. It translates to CASSLPGGANVLTF.

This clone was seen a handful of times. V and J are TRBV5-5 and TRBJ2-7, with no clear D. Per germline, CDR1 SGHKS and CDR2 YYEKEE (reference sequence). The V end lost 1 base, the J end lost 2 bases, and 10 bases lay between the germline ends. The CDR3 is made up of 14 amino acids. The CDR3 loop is CASSLPRKPYEQYF. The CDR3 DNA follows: TGTGCCAGCAGCTTGCCCCGTAAGCCCTACGAGCAGTACTTC.

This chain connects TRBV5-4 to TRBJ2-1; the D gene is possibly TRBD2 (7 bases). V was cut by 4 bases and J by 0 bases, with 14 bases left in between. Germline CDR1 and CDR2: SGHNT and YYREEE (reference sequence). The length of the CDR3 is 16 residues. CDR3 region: CASSAGAGSSYNEQFF. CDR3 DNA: TGTGCCAGCAGCGCGGGGGCCGGGAGCTCCTACAATGAGCAGTTCTTC.

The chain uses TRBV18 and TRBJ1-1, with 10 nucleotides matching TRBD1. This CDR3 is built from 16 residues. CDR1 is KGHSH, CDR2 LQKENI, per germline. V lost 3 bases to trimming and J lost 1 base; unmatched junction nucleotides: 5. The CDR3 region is CASSPRGQGRNTEAFF. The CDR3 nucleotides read TGTGCCAGCTCACCGAGGGGACAGGGGCGGAACACTGAAGCTTTCTTT.

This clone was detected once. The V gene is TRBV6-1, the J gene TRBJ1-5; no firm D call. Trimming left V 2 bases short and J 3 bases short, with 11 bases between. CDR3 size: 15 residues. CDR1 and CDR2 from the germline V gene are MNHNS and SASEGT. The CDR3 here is CASSERADYNQPQHF. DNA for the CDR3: TGTGCCAGCAGTGAACGGGCGGATTACAATCAGCCCCAGCATTTT.

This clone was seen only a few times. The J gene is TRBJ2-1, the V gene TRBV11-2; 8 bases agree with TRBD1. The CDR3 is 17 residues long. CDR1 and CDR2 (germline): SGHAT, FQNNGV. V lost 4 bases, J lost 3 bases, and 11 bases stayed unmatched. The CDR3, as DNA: TGTGCCAGCAGCTCGGACAGGGCCCCTGGAAACTACAATGAGCAGTTCTTC. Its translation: CASSSDRAPGNYNEQFF.

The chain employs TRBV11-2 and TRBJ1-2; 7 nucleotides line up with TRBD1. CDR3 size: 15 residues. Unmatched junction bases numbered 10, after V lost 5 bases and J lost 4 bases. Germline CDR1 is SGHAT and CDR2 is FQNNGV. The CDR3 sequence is CASSNNIGTAYGYTF. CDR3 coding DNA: TGTGCCAGCAGCAACAACATCGGGACAGCCTATGGCTACACCTTC.

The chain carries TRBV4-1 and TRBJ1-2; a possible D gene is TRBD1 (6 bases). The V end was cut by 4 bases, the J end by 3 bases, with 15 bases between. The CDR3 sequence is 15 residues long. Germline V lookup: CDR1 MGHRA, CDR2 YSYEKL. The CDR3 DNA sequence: TGCGCCAGCAGCCCGGTACGGGGGGCCGACTATGGCTACACCTTC. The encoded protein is CASSPVRGADYGYTF.

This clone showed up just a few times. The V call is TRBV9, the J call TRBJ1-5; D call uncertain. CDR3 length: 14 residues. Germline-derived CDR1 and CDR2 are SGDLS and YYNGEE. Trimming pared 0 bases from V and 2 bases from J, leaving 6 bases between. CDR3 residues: CASSVGVGNQPQHF. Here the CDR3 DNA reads TGTGCCAGCAGCGTAGGCGTGGGCAATCAGCCCCAGCATTTT.

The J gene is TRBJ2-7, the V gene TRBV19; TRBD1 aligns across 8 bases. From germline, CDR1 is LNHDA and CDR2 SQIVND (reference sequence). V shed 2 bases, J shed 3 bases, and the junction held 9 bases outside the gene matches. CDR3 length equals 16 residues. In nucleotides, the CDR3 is TGTGCCAGTAGTATAACGGACAGGGCGCGTATCTACGAGCAGTACTTC. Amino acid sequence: CASSITDRARIYEQYF. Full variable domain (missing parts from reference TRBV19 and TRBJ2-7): DGGITQSPKYLFRKEGQNVTLSCEQNLNHDAMYWYRQDPGQGLRLIYYSQIVNDFQKGDIAEGYSVSREKKESFPLTVTSAQKNPTAFYLCASSITDRARIYEQYFGPGTRLTVT.

CDR3 in amino acids: CASSDPRGAGTDTQYF. The CDR3 nucleotides read TGTGCCAGCAGTGACCCTCGGGGGGCCGGGACAGATACGCAGTATTTT. The chain employs TRBV6-1 and TRBJ2-3, with a possible D match to TRBD2 (7 bases). V shed 3 bases and J shed 3 bases, with 16 bases lying between them. Per the germline V gene, CDR1 is MNHNS and CDR2 is SASEGT. The CDR3 extends over 16 amino acids.

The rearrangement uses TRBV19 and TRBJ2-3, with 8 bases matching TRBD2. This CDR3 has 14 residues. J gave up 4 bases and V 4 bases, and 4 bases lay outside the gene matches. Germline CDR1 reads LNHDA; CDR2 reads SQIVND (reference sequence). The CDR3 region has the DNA TGTGCCAGTAGTACTACGGGGGGGCCAGATACGCAGTATTTT. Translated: CASSTTGGPDTQYF.

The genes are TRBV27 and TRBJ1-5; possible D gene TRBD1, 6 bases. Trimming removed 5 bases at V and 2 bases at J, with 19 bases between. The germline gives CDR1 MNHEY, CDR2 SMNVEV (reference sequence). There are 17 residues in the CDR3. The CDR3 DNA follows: TGTGCCAGCAGTCCACAATTTTCAGGGGCAGGCAATCAGCCCCAGCATTTT. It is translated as CASSPQFSGAGNQPQHF.

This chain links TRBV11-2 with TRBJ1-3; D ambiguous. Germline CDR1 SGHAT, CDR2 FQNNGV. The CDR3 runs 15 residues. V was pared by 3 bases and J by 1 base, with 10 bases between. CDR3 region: CASSLGSRSGNTIYF. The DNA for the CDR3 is TGTGCCAGCAGCTTGGGGAGCCGGTCTGGAAACACCATATATTTT. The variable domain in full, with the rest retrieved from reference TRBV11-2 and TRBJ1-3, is EAGVAQSPRYKIIEKRQSVAFWCNPISGHATLYWYQQILGQGPKLLIQFQNNGVVDDSQLPKDRFSAERLKGVDSTLKIQPAKLEDSAVYLCASSLGSRSGNTIYFGEGSWLTVV.

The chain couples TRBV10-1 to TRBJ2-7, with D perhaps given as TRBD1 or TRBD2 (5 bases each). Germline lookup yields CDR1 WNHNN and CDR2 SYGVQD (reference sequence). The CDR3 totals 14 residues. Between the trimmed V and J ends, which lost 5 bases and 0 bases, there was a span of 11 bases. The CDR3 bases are TGCGCCAGCAGTCCGGGACGCTTCTCCTACGAGCAGTACTTC. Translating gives CASSPGRFSYEQYF.

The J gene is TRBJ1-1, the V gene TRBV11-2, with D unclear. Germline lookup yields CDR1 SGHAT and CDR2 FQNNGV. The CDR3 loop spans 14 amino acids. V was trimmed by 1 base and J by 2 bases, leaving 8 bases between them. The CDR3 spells CASSLGPGNTEAFF. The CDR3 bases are TGTGCCAGCAGCTTAGGGCCAGGTAACACTGAAGCTTTCTTT.

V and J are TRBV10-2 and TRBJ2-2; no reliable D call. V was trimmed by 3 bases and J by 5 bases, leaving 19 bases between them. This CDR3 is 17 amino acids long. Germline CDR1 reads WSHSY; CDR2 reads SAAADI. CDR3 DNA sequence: TGCGCCAGCAGTGAAGGGTCGGGCTGGGTGCGGACCGGGGAGCTGTTTTTT. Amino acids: CASSEGSGWVRTGELFF.

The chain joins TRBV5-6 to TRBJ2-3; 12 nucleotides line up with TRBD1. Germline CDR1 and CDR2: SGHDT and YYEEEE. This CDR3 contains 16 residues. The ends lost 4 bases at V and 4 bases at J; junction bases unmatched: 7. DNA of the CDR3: TGTGCCAGCAGCGGGGGACAGGGGGCGTCGGCAGATACGCAGTATTTT. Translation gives CASSGGQGASADTQYF.

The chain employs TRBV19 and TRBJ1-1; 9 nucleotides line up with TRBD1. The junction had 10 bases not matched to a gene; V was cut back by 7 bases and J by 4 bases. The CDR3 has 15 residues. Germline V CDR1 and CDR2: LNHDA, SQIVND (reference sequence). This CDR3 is CASISTGGASTEAFF. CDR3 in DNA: TGTGCCAGTATCTCTACAGGGGGCGCATCCACTGAAGCTTTCTTT. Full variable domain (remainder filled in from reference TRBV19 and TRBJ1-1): DGGITQSPKYLFRKEGQNVTLSCEQNLNHDAMYWYRQDPGQGLRLIYYSQIVNDFQKGDIAEGYSVSREKKESFPLTVTSAQKNPTAFYLCASISTGGASTEAFFGQGTRLTVV.

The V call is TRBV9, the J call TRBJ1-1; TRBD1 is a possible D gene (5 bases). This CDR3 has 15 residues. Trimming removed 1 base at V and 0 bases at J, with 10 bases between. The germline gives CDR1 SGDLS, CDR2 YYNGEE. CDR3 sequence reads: CASSVLTEMNTEAFF. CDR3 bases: TGTGCCAGCAGCGTACTGACAGAGATGAACACTGAAGCTTTCTTT.

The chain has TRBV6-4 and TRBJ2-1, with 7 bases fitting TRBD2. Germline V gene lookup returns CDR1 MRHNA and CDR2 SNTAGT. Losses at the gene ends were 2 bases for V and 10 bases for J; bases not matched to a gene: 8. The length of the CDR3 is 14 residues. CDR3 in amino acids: CASSDEGRAREQFF. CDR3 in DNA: TGTGCCAGCAGTGACGAGGGGAGGGCGCGAGAGCAGTTCTTC.

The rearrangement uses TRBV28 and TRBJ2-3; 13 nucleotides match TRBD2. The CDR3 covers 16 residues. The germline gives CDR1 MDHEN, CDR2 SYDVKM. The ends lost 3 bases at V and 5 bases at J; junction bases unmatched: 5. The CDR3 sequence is CASSFGLAGAQDTQYF. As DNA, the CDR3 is TGTGCCAGCAGTTTCGGACTAGCGGGAGCTCAAGATACGCAGTATTTT.